This TCR beta chain was recorded in a study of vaccination and CD4 T cells after COVID-19. Study-wide context: Convalescent participants consisted of six males and four females, two being Hispanic. The peptides that stimulated the cells were overlapping spike peptides from SARS-CoV-2, HCoV-NL63, HCoV-OC43 and HCoV-229E. Participants were vaccinated with two doses, given as either BNT162b2 or mRNA-1273 vaccine.

The ends were cut back, 2 bases at V and 1 base at J, with 12 bases in the middle. This CDR3 has 16 residues. Germline CDR1 and CDR2: MNHEY and SVGAGI. Treatment in this sample: roughly 10-day PBMC culture with coronavirus spike peptide pools or control peptides (ViraFEST assay). The study sequenced cultured CD4+ T cell DNA using the Oncomine TCR Beta short-read assay. Via MiXCR, TCRdb re-called the PCR reads, giving one row per CDR3 protein. The data contain about 24,000 distinct CDR3 sequences, approximately 56% of them singletons. For this clonotype: The antigen is not known.

The J gene is TRBJ1-5, the V gene TRBV6-5; weak D call: TRBD1 (5 bases). The sequencing sample was made of CD4+ T cells from blood, cultured in vitro. The receptor's source is a human donor who had recovered from COVID-19. DNA for the CDR3: TGTGCCAGCAGTTACATCGACAGTTTGAGCAATCAGCCCCAGCATTTT. It specifies CASSYIDSLSNQPQHF.